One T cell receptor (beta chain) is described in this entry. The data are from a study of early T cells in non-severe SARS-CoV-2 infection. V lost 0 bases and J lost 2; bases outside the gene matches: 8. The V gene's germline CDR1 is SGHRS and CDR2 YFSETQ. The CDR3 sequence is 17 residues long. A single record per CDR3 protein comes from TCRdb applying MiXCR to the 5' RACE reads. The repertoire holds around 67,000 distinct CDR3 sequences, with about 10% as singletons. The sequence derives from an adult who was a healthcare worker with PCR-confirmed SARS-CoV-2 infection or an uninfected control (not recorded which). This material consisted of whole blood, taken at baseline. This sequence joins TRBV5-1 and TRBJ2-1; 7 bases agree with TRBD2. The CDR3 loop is CASSLARGREAYNEQFF. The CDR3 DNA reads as TGCGCCAGCAGCTTGGCCCGGGGGAGGGAAGCCTACAATGAGCAGTTCTTC. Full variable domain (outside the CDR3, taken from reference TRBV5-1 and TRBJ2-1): KAGVTQTPRYLIKTRGQQVTLSCSPISGHRSVSWYQQTPGQGLQFLFEYFSETQRNKGNFPGRFSGRQFSNSRSEMNVSTLELGDSALYLCASSLARGREAYNEQFFGPGTRLTVL.